What follows describes a single T cell receptor (beta chain). As yet, its antigen is unknown. Investigators merged groups given second doses at roughly 4 or roughly 12 weeks. Clones were sequenced by immunoSEQ multiplex PCR, and TCRdb holds only the in-frame ones, with some missing. The sample includes about 130,000 clones, roughly 92% of them seen just once. This sample is drawn from a study of T cell responses to AZD1222 COVID-19 vaccine. Germline CDR1 LNHDA, CDR2 SQIVND (reference sequence). The CDR3 is 14 amino acids. The ends were cut back, 1 base at V and 11 bases at J, with 15 bases in the middle. Study-wide findings and caveats: Of the AZD1222 recipients, only five or six were seropositive at baseline. An increase in Spike-specific TCR breadth and depth was observed after two AZD1222 doses.

The rearrangement uses TRBV19 and TRBJ1-5; D is unclear. This receptor was taken from an adult who received the AZD1222 COVID-19 vaccine. Specimen: peripheral blood, collected 28 days after the second AZD1222 dose. Here the CDR3 reads CASSIADNGLAQHF. The CDR3 nucleotides read TGTGCCAGTAGTATAGCCGACAATGGTTTGGCCCAGCATTTT.